This T cell receptor beta chain was obtained from a study of T-cell reconstitution after alpha-beta-depleted transplantation in children. V was clipped by 6 bases and J by 2 bases; unmatched bases: 9. The germline gives CDR1 DFQATT, CDR2 SNEGSKA (reference sequence). CDR3 size: 15 residues. Researchers prepared the TCRbeta library using unique molecular identifiers, the study reports. In TCRdb, the PCR reads were re-called with MiXCR into one record per CDR3 protein. The table shows about 610,000 distinct CDR3 sequences, with about 10% occurring only once. The origin of this receptor is a human donor who donated a stem cell graft to a child with acute myeloid leukemia. The source material was PBMCs from the stem cell graft donor, sampled from the stem cell graft. The gene calls are TRBV20-1 and TRBJ2-5, with 10 bases that match TRBD1. The CDR3 bases are TGCAGTGCCTTGGGTGCGGGACAGGGGCAAGAGACCCAGTACTTC. Translating it yields CSALGAGQGQETQYF.